Below are 3 T cell receptor beta chains sequenced from a single sample in a study of T cells expressing NK-cell markers. TCRdb re-called the 5' RACE reads and shows each CDR3 protein once, DNA omitted. This sample's clone table lists about 260,000 distinct CDR3 sequences. The sequencing input was blood T cells: a sorted CD56 or NKG2C T cell subset, CD4+ or CD8+ T cells, or bulk PBMC T cells (not recorded which). Receptor source: a woman between 18 and 75 years old in good health.

The chain has TRBV12-3 or TRBV12-4 and TRBJ1-5; absent DNA, TCRdb's TRBD1 call cannot be checked. The length of the CDR3 is 15 residues. The CDR3 here is CASSPQSSSNQPQHF.

The gene calls are TRBV7-9 and TRBJ1-1. The CDR3 sequence is 13 residues long. Germline assignment: CDR1 SEHNR and CDR2 FQNEAQ (reference sequence). CDR3 amino acids: CASTKAVNTEAFF.

The chain couples TRBV6-2 or TRBV6-3 to TRBJ1-1; TCRdb indicates TRBD1, and absent DNA this call remains unverified. Germline loops: CDR1 MNHEY, CDR2 SVGEGT. There are 17 residues in the CDR3. This chain's CDR3 is CASSPDTTGVVNTEAFF.